Sequencing of this TCR beta chain was carried out in a study of Ad26.COV2.S vaccination and SARS-CoV-2 variants. Study summary: Donor was in the COV1001 Ad26.COV2.S trial arm. Ad26.COV2.S, an intramuscular injection, was given once or twice 56 days apart.

As for this clone: Its antigen is unidentified.

Germline V gene lookup returns CDR1 KGHSH and CDR2 LQKENI. The V and J ends lost 0 bases and 4 bases, in that order; junction bases with no gene match: 10. The CDR3 spans 17 residues. The table came from immunoSEQ multiplex PCR; TCRdb's copy has only in-frame clones and leaves some out. The sample lists just over 350,000 clones, about 85% occurring once. Study results and limitations: Possibly, TCR breadth and depth analyses underestimated total T cell responses.

As for treatment: some 19 received Ad26.COV2.S at low or high dose, single or two shots; roughly five received placebo; per-sample allocation not given. Sample collection was performed on day 63 after the first vaccine or placebo injection. Ad26 vector vaccine expressed Wuhan-strain SARS-CoV-2 spike. Sequenced material: peripheral blood, taken in a trial of Ad26.COV2.S vaccine versus placebo. This rearrangement joins TRBV18 to TRBJ2-7; 9 nucleotides agree with TRBD2. The sequence was collected from a person between 18 and 65 years old who received the Ad26.COV2.S COVID-19 vaccine or a placebo. The chain's CDR3 is CASSPPPLAGGLYEQYF. The CDR3 DNA reads TGTGCCAGCTCACCACCTCCCCTTGCGGGAGGGTTATACGAGCAGTACTTC.